The sequence of this T cell receptor beta chain was determined in a study of blood T cells in healthy people across ages. Study findings and constraints: Aged donors had fewer naive CD4+ cells and lower diversity than long-lived donors.

A note on this clonotype: Its antigen is unidentified.

The V and J ends lost 0 bases and 2 bases, in that order; junction bases with no gene match: 10. The germline V gene encodes CDR1 SGDLS and CDR2 YYNGEE. The CDR3 loop spans 17 amino acids. Primers used in a second PCR of roughly 6 to 12 cycles were a sample-barcoded 5' primer and a J-beta primer mix. TCRdb reprocessed the 5' RACE reads with MiXCR, giving one entry per CDR3 protein. The data contain hundreds of thousands of distinct CDR3 sequences, about 51% of them singletons. The specimen was blood. This TCR was sampled from a woman of 80 years or more in good health. The V and J genes are TRBV9 and TRBJ2-5; 7 nucleotides line up with TRBD2. The DNA of the CDR3 is TGTGCCAGCAGCGTAGCGACCCCCGGGACTAAGCAAGAGACCCAGTACTTC. Encoded protein: CASSVATPGTKQETQYF.